Shown below are 11 T cell receptor beta chains from a single sample sequenced in a study of OX40 agonist ivuxolimab in advanced cancers. The table came from immunoSEQ multiplex PCR; TCRdb's copy has only in-frame clones and leaves some out. The sample has about 95,000 clones; about 85% are singletons. The material sequenced was CD4+ or CD8+ T cells sorted from blood, taken in a trial of the OX40 agonist ivuxolimab. These receptors came from an adult with an advanced solid tumor such as melanoma, head and neck, liver or kidney cancer.

The gene calls are TRBV7-2 and TRBJ2-3, with TRBD2 identical over 10 bases. Germline CDR1 reads SGHTA; CDR2 reads FQGNSA. The CDR3 covers 16 residues. V lost 5 bases to trimming and J lost 9 bases; unmatched junction nucleotides: 14. As DNA, the CDR3 is TGTGCCAGCAGCCCCTGGGGAGCGGGAGGGCCGGAAACGCAGTATTTT. As protein: CASSPWGAGGPETQYF.

Only a few counts were recorded for this clone. V usage is TRBV30 and J usage is TRBJ2-7, with D unclear. The CDR3 sequence is 13 residues long. Trimming took 2 bases from V and 3 from J, leaving 11 bases between them. CDR1 and CDR2 from the germline V gene are GTSNPN and SVGIG (reference sequence). CDR3 in DNA: TGTGCCTGGAGTCTCAAGGATAGCTACGAGCAGTACTTC. Translating it yields CAWSLKDSYEQYF.

The chain couples TRBV7-2 to TRBJ2-7; 7 nucleotides agree with TRBD2. The CDR3 covers 14 residues. Germline V gene data show CDR1 as SGHTA and CDR2 as FQGNSA. Unmatched junction bases numbered 7, after V lost 5 bases and J lost 3 bases. The CDR3 spells CASSRRLAVYEQYF. The CDR3 DNA sequence: TGTGCCAGCAGCCGTAGACTAGCTGTCTACGAGCAGTACTTC.

The chain links TRBV6-5 to TRBJ2-5; unclear D gene. The germline V gene has CDR1 MNHEY and CDR2 SVGAGI. The CDR3 totals 14 residues. V dropped 2 bases and J dropped 3 bases, with 10 bases sitting between them. The CDR3 nucleotides read TGTGCCAGCAGTTACAGGCAGATAGAAGAGACCCAGTACTTC. Translated: CASSYRQIEETQYF.

The rearrangement links TRBV11-2 to TRBJ2-7, with no clear D. This CDR3 is 13 amino acids long. Per germline, CDR1 SGHAT and CDR2 FQNNGV. V was pared by 3 bases and J by 6 bases, with 12 bases between. The CDR3 DNA sequence: TGTGCCAGCAGCTTCGGATCAGATTTCGAGCAGTACTTC. Encoded protein: CASSFGSDFEQYF. The full variable domain, its missing parts supplied by reference TRBV11-2 and TRBJ2-7, is EAGVAQSPRYKIIEKRQSVAFWCNPISGHATLYWYQQILGQGPKLLIQFQNNGVVDDSQLPKDRFSAERLKGVDSTLKIQPAKLEDSAVYLCASSFGSDFEQYFGPGTRLTVT.

The chain carries TRBV2 and TRBJ2-5; D remains unclear. The CDR3 runs to 12 residues. Trimming cost V 8 bases and J 4 bases, with 11 bases left between them. Germline V gene lookup returns CDR1 SNHLY and CDR2 FYNNEI. CDR3 in DNA: TGTGCCAGCTCCCTAGAGGTAGAGACCCAGTACTTC. It codes for CASSLEVETQYF. The whole variable domain, filled in from reference TRBV2 and TRBJ2-5, reads EPEVTQTPSHQVTQMGQEVILRCVPISNHLYFYWYRQILGQKVEFLVSFYNNEISEKSEIFDDQFSVERPDGSNFTLKIRSTKLEDSAMYFCASSLEVETQYFGPGTRLLVL.

The rearrangement links TRBV6-1 to TRBJ2-1; 7 positions match TRBD2. CDR1 and CDR2 (germline): MNHNS, SASEGT. After removal of 1 base from V and 0 bases from J, the junction contained 6 bases not matched to a gene. This CDR3 spans 17 amino acids. This CDR3 reads CASSEGYGGSSYNEQFF. The CDR3 DNA is TGTGCCAGCAGTGAAGGATACGGCGGGAGCTCCTACAATGAGCAGTTCTTC.

The chain is built from TRBV18 and TRBJ2-7; TRBD1 matches 7 bases. The CDR3 is 19 amino acids. CDR1 is KGHSH, CDR2 LQKENI, per germline. With V trimmed by 3 bases and J by 6 bases, 23 bases remained unmatched. CDR3 loop: CASSPLRQGSPRRAFEQYF. CDR3 DNA sequence: TGTGCCAGCTCACCGCTAAGACAGGGATCACCTAGAAGGGCTTTCGAGCAGTACTTC.

The chain couples TRBV9 to TRBJ2-2, with D tentatively TRBD1 (6 bases). There are 17 residues in the CDR3. Trimming shortened V by 3 bases and J by 0 bases, and 15 bases separated the two germline ends. Germline V gene lookup returns CDR1 SGDLS and CDR2 YYNGEE. The CDR3 DNA reads TGTGCCAGCAGCGACTCCTCGGGACACGCGAACACCGGGGAGCTGTTTTTT. It translates to CASSDSSGHANTGELFF. Full variable domain (missing parts from reference TRBV9 and TRBJ2-2): DSGVTQTPKHLITATGQRVTLRCSPRSGDLSVYWYQQSLDQGLQFLIQYYNGEERAKGNILERFSAQQFPDLHSELNLSSLELGDSALYFCASSDSSGHANTGELFFGEGSRLTVL.

V usage is TRBV10-3 and J usage is TRBJ1-2; tentatively, D is TRBD1 (5 bases). The CDR3 runs to 13 residues. Germline V gene lookup returns CDR1 ENHRY and CDR2 SYGVKD. V lost 10 bases to trimming and J lost 5 bases, with 17 bases between them. The CDR3 is CATRDRGGYGYTF. CDR3 nucleotides: TGTGCCACGAGGGATAGGGGAGGTTATGGCTACACCTTC.

This rearrangement joins TRBV6-1 to TRBJ1-1; perhaps TRBD1 as D (5 bases). Germline V gene lookup returns CDR1 MNHNS and CDR2 SASEGT. Between the trimmed V and J ends, which lost 1 base and 5 bases, there was a span of 11 bases. The CDR3 runs to 14 residues. The CDR3 here is CASSEGGIATEAFF. The CDR3 DNA reads as TGTGCCAGCAGTGAAGGGGGGATAGCGACTGAAGCTTTCTTT.